Below, 4 T cell receptor beta chains from the same sample are listed, as sequenced in a study of blood T cell repertoires in COVID-19. Sequencing was performed with immunoSEQ multiplex PCR; in TCRdb, only in-frame clones are kept and a portion is missing. The sample records 250,000 to 350,000 clones, nearly 90% being singletons. Sample: peripheral blood. The source is a man aged 18-30 years with active or convalescent COVID-19.

The rearrangement uses TRBV7-9 and TRBJ2-3; 10 positions match TRBD2. J was trimmed by 6 bases and V by 7 bases; bases with no gene match: 13. There are 16 residues in the CDR3. Germline-derived CDR1 and CDR2 are SEHNR and FQNEAQ (reference sequence). Here the CDR3 DNA reads TGTGCCAGCAACTACGATAGCGGGGGGTTCGTTGATACGCAGTATTTT. Translated: CASNYDSGGFVDTQYF. The full variable domain, its missing parts supplied by reference TRBV7-9 and TRBJ2-3, is DTGVSQNPRHKITKRGQNVTFRCDPISEHNRLYWYRQTLGQGPEFLTYFQNEAQLEKSRLLSDRFSAERPKGSFSTLEIQRTEQGDSAMYLCASNYDSGGFVDTQYFGPGTRLTVL.

The chain has TRBV6-2 or TRBV6-3 and TRBJ2-7; 12 bases are a match to TRBD2. With 5 bases clipped from V and 2 bases from J, the junction kept 1 base outside the gene matches. The CDR3 loop spans 14 amino acids. Per the germline V gene, CDR1 is MNHEY and CDR2 is SVGEGT. The CDR3 coding sequence is TGTGCCAGCAGTCGACTAGCGGGGGCCTACGAGCAGTACTTC. Its protein is CASSRLAGAYEQYF.

The chain uses TRBV9 and TRBJ1-3; 7 nucleotides match TRBD1. CDR1 is SGDLS, CDR2 YYNGEE, per germline. This CDR3 has 20 residues. Trimming took 4 bases from V and 0 from J; bases not matched to a gene: 19. The CDR3 region has the DNA TGTGCCAGCAGCCCCAGAGGGGGACGGACAGGAGGGCTCTCTGGAAACACCATATATTTT. It yields the protein CASSPRGGRTGGLSGNTIYF. The full variable domain, its missing parts supplied by reference TRBV9 and TRBJ1-3, is DSGVTQTPKHLITATGQRVTLRCSPRSGDLSVYWYQQSLDQGLQFLIQYYNGEERAKGNILERFSAQQFPDLHSELNLSSLELGDSALYFCASSPRGGRTGGLSGNTIYFGEGSWLTVV.

This chain uses TRBV5-5 with TRBJ1-5; D is perhaps TRBD1 (5 bases). CDR1 is SGHKS and CDR2 is YYEKEE in the germline V gene (reference sequence). V was trimmed by 2 bases and J by 1 base, leaving 10 bases between them. This CDR3 has 15 amino acids. As DNA, the CDR3 is TGTGCCAGCAGCTTAGGACAAGCAAGCAATCAGCCCCAGCATTTT. Translation gives CASSLGQASNQPQHF.